The table lists the clone carrying this T cell receptor beta chain with many counts. Its specificity is not known. The ends lost 6 bases at V and 3 bases at J; junction bases unmatched: 5. Germline V gives CDR1 MNHEY, CDR2 SMNVEV (reference sequence). The CDR3 is 14 amino acids. Via MiXCR, TCRdb re-called the reads, giving one row per CDR3 protein. The sample includes fewer than 150,000 distinct CDR3 sequences, over 25% of them seen just once. The source of the sample is a study of T cell repertoires in cytomegalovirus infection. The V and J genes are TRBV27 and TRBJ1-1; 9 bases fit TRBD1. The receptor comes from a human donor in good health (CMV status not recorded). Some clones in this sample may be carry-over from other donors' samples. Here the sequenced sample was CD8+ T cells from cultured PBMCs, taken from culture after CMV antigen stimulation. CDR3 bases: TGTGCCAGCAGACACGGACAGGGGCACACTGAAGCTTTCTTT. Translating gives CASRHGQGHTEAFF.